This is a list of T cell receptor beta chains from one sample in a study of T cells expressing NK-cell markers. One entry per CDR3 protein, without DNA, is what TCRdb gives after re-calling the 5' RACE reads. The sample has under 35,000 distinct CDR3 sequences; the top ten hold over 50%. The source material was blood T cells: a sorted CD56 or NKG2C T cell subset, CD4+ or CD8+ T cells, or bulk PBMC T cells (not recorded which). The source is a woman aged 18 to 75 in good health. Each CDR3 is given with its conserved first and last residue.

TRBJ2-7	TRBV29-1	CSVDAGDYEQYF
TRBJ1-5	TRBV24-1	CATSDLRGDQPQHF
TRBJ2-3	TRBV27	CASSFSSIDTQYF
TRBJ2-1	TRBV2	CASSVAGGPRSEQFF
TRBJ2-1	TRBV9	CASSPTTRSGPQDEQFF
TRBJ2-1	TRBV29-1	CSVILADEANEQFF
TRBJ1-2	TRBV29-1	CSYRGRYGYTF
TRBJ2-5	TRBV12-3/TRBV12-4	CASSLVGSTRETQYF
TRBJ2-3	TRBV7-3	CASSAGGGTTDTQYF
TRBJ2-2	TRBV20-1	CSASAGDPNTGELFF
TRBJ1-5	TRBV5-5	CASSLSVSNQPQHF